Following are 26 T cell receptor beta chains from one sample sequenced in a study of regulatory T cells in long-lasting Graves disease. Indicated time point: newly diagnosed GD, antithyroid drugs for less than 3 months. PBMC RNA served as the TCR library source. Arm-PCR of CDR3 regions and iRepertoire HTBI primers were the basis on which TCR beta libraries were built. One entry per CDR3 protein results from TCRdb running MiXCR on the multiplex PCR reads. The sample lists 550,000 to 600,000 distinct CDR3 sequences, roughly a sixth occurring once. A further study also used this sample, focusing on T cells in Graves' hyperthyroidism and ophthalmopathy.

The sequenced sample was peripheral blood mononuclear cells (PBMCs), obtained at new diagnosis, from a patient treated with antithyroid drugs. The receptors derive from a young man with Graves disease.

This clonotype occurred many times. J is TRBJ2-1 and V is TRBV5-1, with 7 bases that match TRBD2. The CDR3 totals 16 residues. The germline gives CDR1 SGHRS, CDR2 YFSETQ. The ends lost 3 bases at V and 7 bases at J; junction bases unmatched: 13. The CDR3 sequence: CASSSQPLTSRNEQFF. The CDR3 DNA reads TGCGCCAGCAGCTCGCAACCTTTGACTAGCAGGAATGAGCAGTTCTTC.

The genes are TRBV3-1 and TRBJ1-5; D uncertain. The CDR3 runs 13 residues. Deletions cut 4 bases from V and 4 bases from J, with 8 bases between. Germline V gene data show CDR1 as LGHDT and CDR2 as YNNKEL (reference sequence). The DNA for the CDR3 is TGTGCCAGCAGCCCCGAACCTAATCAGCCCCAGCATTTT. This translates into CASSPEPNQPQHF.

This clonotype occurred many times. The chain joins TRBV30 to TRBJ1-5; a possible D gene is TRBD1 (6 bases). The CDR3 covers 13 residues. The germline CDR1 and CDR2 sequences are GTSNPN and SVGIG (reference sequence). V lost 2 bases to trimming and J lost 6 bases, with 11 bases between them. CDR3 loop: CAWSWKGGQPQHF. In DNA, the CDR3 is TGTGCCTGGAGTTGGAAAGGGGGTCAGCCCCAGCATTTT.

This clonotype was recorded a few times. CDR3 in amino acids: CSASSGSSSYNEQFF. In DNA, the CDR3 is TGCAGTGCTAGCTCAGGGTCGAGCTCCTACAATGAGCAGTTCTTC. This chain uses TRBV20-1 with TRBJ2-1; D possibly corresponds to TRBD1 (5 bases). Germline CDR1 and CDR2: DFQATT and SNEGSKA (reference sequence). Deletions cut 3 bases from V and 0 bases from J, with 12 bases between. This CDR3 has 15 amino acids.

The DNA of the CDR3 is TGTGCCAGCAGCTTGGCCCTCCAGCGCTCTGGGGCCAACGTCCTGACTTTC. The encoded protein is CASSLALQRSGANVLTF. The chain links TRBV5-4 to TRBJ2-6; D gene ambiguous. CDR3 length: 17 amino acids. The V and J ends lost 0 bases and 0 bases respectively, with 10 bases between them. Germline V gene sequence: CDR1 SGHNT, CDR2 YYREEE (reference sequence). The full variable domain, in which reference TRBV5-4 and TRBJ2-6 provide the parts outside the CDR3, is ETGVTQSPTHLIKTRGQQVTLRCSSQSGHNTVSWYQQALGQGPQFIFQYYREEENGRGNFPPRFSGLQFPNYSSELNVNALELDDSALYLCASSLALQRSGANVLTFGAGSRLTVL.

In this sample, this clonotype turned up many times. The V gene is TRBV6-1, the J gene TRBJ1-5, with D perhaps TRBD1 (6 bases). The V gene's germline CDR1 is MNHNS and CDR2 SASEGT. V was shortened by 6 bases and J by 5 bases, with 14 bases between the two germline ends. The CDR3 is 14 residues long. Here the CDR3 reads CASSKRGGDQPQHF. As DNA, the CDR3 is TGTGCCAGCAGCAAAAGGGGGGGCGATCAGCCCCAGCATTTT.

This clonotype came up many times. The V and J genes are TRBV24-1 and TRBJ1-2, with no clear D. Trimming took off 2 bases at V and 4 bases at J, with 7 bases between the two ends. The CDR3 totals 13 residues. The germline gives CDR1 KGHDR, CDR2 SFDVKD. The CDR3 protein is CATSDSRGYGYTF. CDR3 coding DNA: TGTGCCACCAGTGATTCTCGCGGCTATGGCTACACCTTC.

This clonotype has just a few counts. The gene calls are TRBV7-3 and TRBJ2-7, with D perhaps TRBD2 (5 bases). Germline CDR1 is SGHTA and CDR2 is FQGTGA. This CDR3 is built from 16 residues. V lost 3 bases and J 0 bases, leaving 15 bases between the germline ends. CDR3 nucleotide sequence: TGTGCCAGCAGCTTCTCCCGCGGGCCGAGCTCCTACGAGCAGTACTTC. It encodes CASSFSRGPSSYEQYF. Looking up the rest from reference TRBV7-3 and TRBJ2-7 gives the full variable domain: GAGVSQTPSNKVTEKGKYVELRCDPISGHTALYWYRQSLGQGPEFLIYFQGTGAADDSGLPNDRFFAVRPEGSVSTLKIQRTERGDSAVYLCASSFSRGPSSYEQYFGPGTRLTVT.

This clonotype was observed a handful of times. In this CDR3 the conserved last residue, phenylalanine or tryptophan, is missing, so a read error is likely. The rearrangement links TRBV30 to TRBJ2-7; D not resolved. The CDR3 has 12 amino acids. Germline V gene data show CDR1 as GTSNPN and CDR2 as SVGIG (reference sequence). Deletions cut 2 bases from V and 1 base from J, with 6 bases between. This CDR3 reads CAWSTGSYEQYL. The CDR3 DNA reads TGTGCCTGGAGTACCGGGTCCTACGAGCAGTACCTC.

This clonotype has just a few counts. The gene calls are TRBV6-1 and TRBJ2-1, with D unresolved. This CDR3 contains 13 residues. Deletions cut 5 bases from V and 4 bases from J, with 9 bases between. Per germline, CDR1 MNHNS and CDR2 SASEGT. In DNA form, the CDR3 reads TGTGCCAGCAGTAATACAGCGTACAATGAGCAGTTCTTC. Translating it yields CASSNTAYNEQFF.

The rearrangement links TRBV24-1 to TRBJ2-5; D uncertain. The V end lost 4 bases, the J end lost 4 bases, and 12 bases lay between the germline ends. Germline V lookup: CDR1 KGHDR, CDR2 SFDVKD. The length of the CDR3 is 14 residues. The CDR3 nucleotides read TGTGCCACCAGTGACGCACTCAGCTCAGAGACCCAGTACTTC. Protein sequence: CATSDALSSETQYF.

This clonotype was observed a handful of times. The V gene is TRBV20-1, the J gene TRBJ2-2; 11 nucleotides line up with TRBD2. Germline lookup yields CDR1 DFQATT and CDR2 SNEGSKA (reference sequence). This CDR3 contains 16 residues. Trimming removed 1 base from V and 6 bases from J; junction bases left unmatched: 7. CDR3 residues: CSARALAGVPAGELFF. The CDR3 region has the DNA TGCAGTGCTAGAGCACTAGCGGGAGTTCCTGCCGGGGAGCTGTTTTTT.

This clonotype was found many times. V is TRBV7-3 and J is TRBJ2-3, with 9 positions matching TRBD2. J gave up 3 bases and V 4 bases, and 5 bases lay outside the gene matches. CDR1 SGHTA and CDR2 FQGTGA come from the germline V gene. The CDR3 length is 15 residues. The CDR3 sequence is CASSSSGAETDTQYF. The CDR3 nucleotides read TGTGCCAGCAGCTCTAGCGGGGCGGAAACAGATACGCAGTATTTT.

This clonotype showed up just a few times. This rearrangement joins TRBV7-9 to TRBJ2-7, with TRBD1 matching over 7 bases. Germline assignment: CDR1 SEHNR and CDR2 FQNEAQ (reference sequence). Trimming at V came to 5 bases and at J to 9 bases, leaving 13 bases not matched to a gene. The CDR3 is 14 amino acids. The CDR3 DNA sequence: TGTGCCAGCAGCCTAGACCGACAGGGAATGATGCAGTACTTC. Encoded protein: CASSLDRQGMMQYF.

This clonotype was picked up many times. V is TRBV9 and J is TRBJ2-7; 7 bases line up with TRBD2. V shed 4 bases and J 6 bases; nucleotides not matched to a gene: 10. Germline V gives CDR1 SGDLS, CDR2 YYNGEE. CDR3 size: 14 residues. DNA for the CDR3: TGTGCCAGCAGCCCATCCCCCGCGGGAGCCGAGCAGTACTTC. It codes for CASSPSPAGAEQYF.

This chain uses TRBV7-3 with TRBJ1-5; TRBD1 might be the D (6 bases). The germline V and J ends were trimmed by 2 bases and 0 bases, with 20 bases remaining between them. The CDR3 extends over 19 amino acids. Germline CDR1 reads SGHTA; CDR2 reads FQGTGA. The CDR3 loop reads CASSLDVGEDRFSNQPQHF. The CDR3, as DNA: TGTGCCAGCAGCTTAGATGTTGGTGAGGACAGATTTAGCAATCAGCCCCAGCATTTT.

This clonotype was seen only a few times. This rearrangement joins TRBV18 to TRBJ2-5, with 9 bases identical to TRBD1. V lost 3 bases, J lost 1 base, and 6 bases stayed unmatched. Germline CDR1 is KGHSH and CDR2 is LQKENI. This CDR3 is 16 amino acids long. DNA for the CDR3: TGTGCCAGCTCACCGTTGACAGGGGGAACCCAAGAGACCCAGTACTTC. This codes for CASSPLTGGTQETQYF.

The chain is built from TRBV20-1 and TRBJ1-4; 8 nucleotides agree with TRBD1. The CDR3 has 14 amino acids. From germline, CDR1 is DFQATT and CDR2 SNEGSKA (reference sequence). After removal of 6 bases from V and 8 bases from J, the junction contained 11 bases not matched to a gene. CDR3 nucleotide sequence: TGCAGTGCCACCCAAGGACAGGGATACGAAAAACTGTTTTTT. Protein: CSATQGQGYEKLFF.

This clonotype was picked up many times. This chain joins TRBV27 and TRBJ2-7, with a weak D call TRBD2 (5 bases). Germline V gene lookup returns CDR1 MNHEY and CDR2 SMNVEV (reference sequence). Trimming pared 4 bases from V and 7 bases from J, leaving 11 bases between. This CDR3 contains 12 residues. DNA for the CDR3: TGTGCCAGCAGTTCCGGGCCGGGGGAGCAGTACTTC. Protein sequence: CASSSGPGEQYF.

This clonotype was detected a few times. The rearrangement links TRBV20-1 to TRBJ2-1; 10 bases match TRBD2. The V gene's germline CDR1 is DFQATT and CDR2 SNEGSKA (reference sequence). The ends lost 5 bases at V and 7 bases at J; junction bases unmatched: 8. This CDR3 region has 14 residues. The CDR3 nucleotides read TGCAGTGCTTTTGAAGCGGGAGGGGTGAATGAGCAGTTCTTC. Translating it yields CSAFEAGGVNEQFF.

The chain has TRBV7-2 and TRBJ1-5; unclear D gene. The CDR3 is 15 amino acids. Germline-derived CDR1 and CDR2 are SGHTA and FQGNSA. With 1 base removed from V and 4 bases from J, the gap between germline ends came to 11 bases. The CDR3 reads CASSLGLSLNQPQHF. The CDR3 bases are TGTGCCAGCAGCTTAGGACTGTCCTTAAATCAGCCCCAGCATTTT.

This rearrangement joins TRBV19 to TRBJ1-6, with D unclear. Germline CDR1 is LNHDA and CDR2 is SQIVND (reference sequence). This CDR3 has 15 amino acids. V lost 7 bases and J 6 bases, leaving 16 bases between the germline ends. The CDR3 loop reads CASTVTGEPNSPLHF. In nucleotides, the CDR3 is TGTGCCAGTACCGTGACCGGCGAGCCTAATTCACCCCTCCACTTT.

This clonotype was recorded many times. The chain is built from TRBV7-9 and TRBJ1-2; D perhaps matches TRBD1 (5 bases). Germline loops: CDR1 SEHNR, CDR2 FQNEAQ (reference sequence). V shed 5 bases and J shed 4 bases, with 14 bases lying between them. This CDR3 is 14 amino acids long. DNA for the CDR3: TGTGCCAGCAGCGAACCGGGACTGACCTATGGCTACACCTTC. As protein: CASSEPGLTYGYTF.

Concerning this clonotype itself: A read error likely explains this, since a far larger clone differs by one base. The gene calls are TRBV12-3 or TRBV12-4 and TRBJ2-5, with 7 positions matching TRBD2. The CDR3 runs 16 residues. The junction had 9 bases not matched to a gene; V was cut back by 3 bases and J by 2 bases. The CDR3 sequence: CASSFLAEEGQETQYF. The CDR3 nucleotides are TGTGCCAGCAGTTTTCTAGCGGAAGAGGGACAAGAGACCCAGTACTTC.

The chain is built from TRBV14 and TRBJ1-2; a weak D match, TRBD1 (5 bases). The CDR3 runs 13 residues. Germline CDR1 reads SGHDN; CDR2 reads FVKESK. The V gene lost 4 bases and the J gene lost 8 bases, with 14 bases spanning the gap. CDR3 nucleotide sequence: TGTGCCAGCAGCCTCGCACAAAGGGGCGGCTACACCTTC. Protein product: CASSLAQRGGYTF.

This clonotype came up many times. J is TRBJ2-1 and V is TRBV20-1, with 7 bases that match TRBD2. The CDR3 extends over 14 amino acids. The ends lost 5 bases at V and 7 bases at J; junction bases unmatched: 11. Germline V gives CDR1 DFQATT, CDR2 SNEGSKA (reference sequence). CDR3 sequence: CSAGRRGYMNEQFF. The CDR3, as DNA: TGCAGTGCTGGTCGGCGGGGGTATATGAATGAGCAGTTCTTC.